These 23 T cell receptor beta chains were all obtained from the same sample, sequenced in a study of read filtering for tumor transcriptome and immune sequencing (dated by TCRdb to about 2020). Sequenced using an Illumina HiSeq 4000. The Immunoverse kit was used to build TCR libraries from around 420 ng RNA, with molecular barcoded adaptors covering alpha/delta and beta/gamma chains. Using fastp trimming at Q25 and MiXCR clonotype assembly, TCRdb reanalyzed the public sequencing data and kept in-frame beta chains. Each entry merges the rows of one CDR3 protein and shows their most common DNA and genes. Across this sample there are 90,000 to 95,000 distinct CDR3 sequences, with 20% to 25% seen only once. The ten largest clones take up more than 9.5% of the sample. The sample was a population of CD138-negative cells sorted from bone marrow. Taken with the paper, the label for cell subset or site translates to: bone marrow mononuclear cells depleted of CD138+ plasma/myeloma cells by negative magnetic selection. These receptor sequences come from a donor at least 40 years old with multiple myeloma.

In the case of this clonotype: A far larger clone differs by one base, so this is likely a read error. The chain carries TRBV3-2 and TRBJ2-1; the table calls TRBD2, which could not be checked here. TRBV3-2 is marked as a pseudogene. This CDR3 is built from 15 residues. The CDR3 loop is CASSPFWTSVNEQSF. The CDR3 region has the DNA TGTGCCAGCAGCCCTTTTTGGACTAGCGTCAATGAGCAGTCCTTC.

A word on this clonotype: A read error is possible here, since a much larger clone lies one base away. The J gene is TRBJ2-7, the V gene TRBV6-2 or TRBV6-3; 9 bases line up with TRBD2. CDR3 length: 15 amino acids. CDR1 MNHEY and CDR2 SVGEGT come from the germline V gene. Here the CDR3 DNA reads TGTGCCAGCAGTTACTCGGCGGGGGGGCCCTACGTGCAGTACTTC. Its protein product is CASSYSAGGPYVQYF.

Concerning this clonotype: A clone one base away is much larger, so this may be a read error. The CDR3 DNA sequence: TGTGCCAGCATCCAAGTTGGGGGCACTGAAGCTTTCTTT. Protein: CASIQVGGTEAFF. The chain links TRBV3-1 to TRBJ1-1; weak D call: TRBD1 (5 bases). The germline V gene encodes CDR1 LGHDT and CDR2 YNNKEL (reference sequence). This CDR3 region has 13 residues.

This clonotype was recorded at least ten times. The CDR3 DNA follows: TGTGCCAGCAGCCGCCTAGCGGGAGATCCTTACAATGAGCAGTTCTTC. Encoded protein: CASSRLAGDPYNEQFF. The rearrangement uses TRBV14 and TRBJ2-1; 10 bases fit TRBD2. After removal of 4 bases from V and 4 bases from J, the junction contained 7 bases not matched to a gene. In germline, CDR1 is SGHDN, CDR2 FVKESK. There are 16 residues in the CDR3.

This clonotype has a handful of counts. The chain carries TRBV29-1 and TRBJ1-1; no clear D. Germline assignment: CDR1 SQVTM and CDR2 ANQGSEA. Deletions cut 8 bases from V and 5 bases from J, with 12 bases between. The CDR3 contains 11 residues. CDR3 in amino acids: CSSQTETEAFF. The CDR3 nucleotides are TGCAGCTCCCAAACTGAGACTGAAGCTTTCTTT.

The sample holds many counts of this clonotype. This rearrangement joins TRBV29-1 to TRBJ1-2; D perhaps matches TRBD1 (5 bases). V gave up 5 bases and J gave up 8 bases, with 18 bases separating them. The CDR3 covers 13 residues. The V gene's germline CDR1 is SQVTM and CDR2 ANQGSEA. The CDR3 reads CSVLLPGYGGYTF. In nucleotides, the CDR3 is TGCAGCGTTCTTCTCCCAGGGTACGGCGGCTACACCTTC.

This clonotype was observed many times. The genes are TRBV20-1 and TRBJ1-1; D is unclear. Germline assignment: CDR1 DFQATT and CDR2 SNEGSKA (reference sequence). Trimming stripped 2 bases from V and 1 base from J, with 11 bases between. The CDR3 is made up of 14 amino acids. The CDR3 region is CSARRSAGNTEAFF. The CDR3 DNA reads as TGCAGTGCTAGAAGGTCGGCAGGGAACACTGAAGCTTTCTTT.

A word on this clonotype: This sequence may be a read error, since a much larger clone differs from it by one base. V is TRBV28 and J is TRBJ2-5; 10 bases line up with TRBD1. Germline V gene sequence: CDR1 MDHEN, CDR2 SYDVKM. CDR3 length: 15 residues. The junction had 11 bases not matched to a gene; V was cut back by 10 bases and J by 3 bases. CDR3 residues: CANSLPGQGKETQYF. CDR3 sequence (DNA): TGTGCCAACAGCCTACCGGGACAGGGGAAAGAGACCCAGTACTTC.

This clonotype came up many times. V usage is TRBV5-1 and J usage is TRBJ1-3, with unresolved D. Germline V gene lookup returns CDR1 SGHRS and CDR2 YFSETQ. This CDR3 has 15 residues. V shed 0 bases and J shed 0 bases, with 7 bases lying between them. The CDR3 sequence is CASSLEQRSGNTIYF. Here the CDR3 DNA reads TGCGCCAGCAGCTTGGAACAGCGCTCTGGAAACACCATATATTTT.

This clonotype was observed a single time. This chain links TRBV5-1 with TRBJ2-7; TRBD1 aligns across 12 bases. V dropped 4 bases and J dropped 6; count of bases not matched to a gene: 5. Germline V gene lookup returns CDR1 SGHRS and CDR2 YFSETQ. This CDR3 spans 14 amino acids. The DNA of the CDR3 is TGCGCCAGCAGCCTGGGACAGGGGGCCTCCGAGCAGTACTTC. Its protein is CASSLGQGASEQYF.

This clonotype occurred many times. This CDR3 reads CASSDEGANTQYF. The CDR3 DNA sequence: TGTGCCAGCAGTGACGAGGGGGCCAATACGCAGTATTTT. The chain uses TRBV2 and TRBJ2-3; TRBD1 matches 7 bases. This CDR3 contains 13 residues. The V and J ends lost 3 bases and 7 bases, in that order; junction bases with no gene match: 4. CDR1 is SNHLY, CDR2 FYNNEI, per germline.

About this clonotype: A far larger clone lies a single base away; this is likely a read error. This chain links TRBV7-8 with TRBJ2-1; 10 positions agree with TRBD2. The CDR3 loop spans 14 amino acids. Germline assignment: CDR1 SGHVS and CDR2 FQNEAQ. CDR3 loop: CAGSLGLASHEQFF. CDR3 nucleotides: TGTGCCGGCAGCTTGGGACTAGCGTCCCATGAGCAGTTCTTC.

At least ten counts were recorded for this clonotype. The V call is TRBV28, the J call TRBJ1-2; D call uncertain. CDR1 MDHEN and CDR2 SYDVKM come from the germline V gene. Trimming took off 1 base at V and 3 bases at J, with 6 bases between the two ends. The CDR3 sequence is 13 residues long. CDR3 sequence: CASSLLGDYGYTF. The CDR3 DNA reads TGTGCCAGCAGTTTATTGGGTGACTATGGCTACACCTTC.

This clonotype came up a few times. The DNA for the CDR3 is TGTGCCAGCAGCTCCAGCGACAGGGTGGGCTACGAGCAGTACTTC. Translation: CASSSSDRVGYEQYF. J is TRBJ2-7 and V is TRBV7-2, with 7 bases lining up with TRBD1. CDR3 length: 15 amino acids. CDR1 is SGHTA and CDR2 is FQGNSA in the germline V gene. J was trimmed by 3 bases and V by 4 bases; bases with no gene match: 9.

This clonotype occurred many times. V and J are TRBV14 and TRBJ2-1, with D perhaps matching TRBD1 (5 bases). The CDR3 is 13 amino acids. Per germline, CDR1 SGHDN and CDR2 FVKESK. V was shortened by 4 bases and J by 3 bases, with 7 bases between the two germline ends. The CDR3 loop reads CASSPDNYNEQFF. The CDR3 DNA reads TGTGCCAGCAGCCCGGACAACTACAATGAGCAGTTCTTC.

About this clonotype itself: This may arise from a read error, as a much more abundant clone is one base away. The final CDR3 position lacks the conserved phenylalanine or tryptophan, pointing to a likely read error. This chain links TRBV12-5 with TRBJ1-1, with D perhaps TRBD1 (6 bases). Germline-derived CDR1 and CDR2 are LGHNT and FRNRAP. Trimming stripped 0 bases from V and 7 bases from J, with 18 bases between. There are 16 residues in the CDR3. The CDR3 spells CASGLVQGGTLGEAFS. In nucleotides, the CDR3 is TGTGCTAGTGGTTTGGTACAGGGCGGGACATTAGGTGAAGCTTTCTCT.

The sample holds many counts of this clonotype. The gene calls are TRBV4-1 and TRBJ1-2; maybe TRBD1 (6 bases). The V gene's germline CDR1 is MGHRA and CDR2 YSYEKL. The CDR3 covers 14 residues. With 0 bases removed from V and 3 bases from J, the gap between germline ends came to 8 bases. CDR3 region: CASSQETGDYGYTF. Written as DNA, the CDR3 is TGCGCCAGCAGCCAAGAGACAGGTGACTATGGCTACACCTTC.

This clonotype was counted at least ten times. The CDR3 is CASSPRSGGVNEQFF. CDR3 coding DNA: TGTGCCAGCAGCCCCCGGAGCGGGGGGGTCAATGAGCAGTTCTTC. The chain links TRBV7-2 to TRBJ2-1; the match to TRBD2 covers 10 bases. The CDR3 is 15 amino acids. Germline assignment: CDR1 SGHTA and CDR2 FQGNSA. V shed 5 bases, J shed 6 bases, and the junction held 7 bases outside the gene matches.

This clonotype occurred a few times. The chain has TRBV28 and TRBJ1-3, with TRBD1 as a possible D gene (5 bases). V lost 1 base, J lost 4 bases, and 17 bases lay in between. From germline, CDR1 is MDHEN and CDR2 SYDVKM. The length of the CDR3 is 17 residues. The CDR3 DNA follows: TGTGCCAGCAGTTTATATTATATCGGCGGGGCAGGAAACACCATATATTTT. It yields the protein CASSLYYIGGAGNTIYF.

This clonotype has ten or more counts. V usage is TRBV28 and J usage is TRBJ2-7; 7 bases are a match to TRBD2. Germline CDR1 reads MDHEN; CDR2 reads SYDVKM. This CDR3 is 15 amino acids long. The V segment lost 5 bases and the J segment 0 bases; nucleotides outside the gene matches: 7. The CDR3 loop reads CASSGGVADSYEQYF. DNA for the CDR3: TGTGCCAGCAGTGGGGGGGTCGCGGACTCCTACGAGCAGTACTTC. Full variable domain (remainder filled in from reference TRBV28 and TRBJ2-7): DVKVTQSSRYLVKRTGEKVFLECVQDMDHENMFWYRQDPGLGLRLIYFSYDVKMKEKGDIPEGYSVSREKKERFSLILESASTNQTSMYLCASSGGVADSYEQYFGPGTRLTVT.

This clonotype has at least ten counts. The chain couples TRBV29-1 to TRBJ2-5; D may be TRBD2 (5 bases). The V end lost 4 bases, the J end lost 5 bases, and 8 bases lay between the germline ends. The germline V gene encodes CDR1 SQVTM and CDR2 ANQGSEA. There are 11 residues in the CDR3. CDR3 protein: CSVATGETQYF. CDR3 coding DNA: TGCAGCGTTGCGACGGGGGAGACCCAGTACTTC. Complete variable domain (other parts from reference TRBV29-1 and TRBJ2-5): SAVISQKPSRDICQRGTSLTIQCQVDSQVTMMFWYRQQPGQSLTLIATANQGSEATYESGFVIDKFPISRPNLTFSTLTVSNMSPEDSSIYLCSVATGETQYFGPGTRLLVL.

Many counts were recorded for this clonotype. This sequence joins TRBV2 and TRBJ2-5; the match to TRBD2 covers 8 bases. Germline loops: CDR1 SNHLY, CDR2 FYNNEI. The CDR3 extends over 14 amino acids. Trimming cost V 8 bases and J 2 bases; bases outside gene matches: 7. In DNA form, the CDR3 reads TGTGCCAGCGGAATAAGCGGGGGACAAGAGACCCAGTACTTC. Translating it yields CASGISGGQETQYF.

This clonotype was detected a few times. The CDR3 region is CASSLPPHSSTDTQYF. CDR3 nucleotides: TGCGCCAGCAGCCTACCCCCTCACTCTAGCACAGATACGCAGTATTTT. The chain joins TRBV5-1 to TRBJ2-3; no clear D. Germline assignment: CDR1 SGHRS and CDR2 YFSETQ. The CDR3 totals 16 residues. Trimming cost V 4 bases and J 0 bases, with 15 bases left between them.